The clone carrying this TCR beta chain turned up a few times. What it binds is unknown. The sample belongs to a study of T cell repertoires in cytomegalovirus infection. Overall study context: CMV epitopes that were recently identified and HLA-C-restricted were used alongside well-studied HLA-B-restricted ones. Public TCR beta signatures marked donors with CMV infection and the matching HLA.

TCRdb reanalysed the reads using MiXCR and keeps one entry per CDR3 protein. The table records a few hundred thousand distinct CDR3 sequences, under 45% of them present only once. General study points: Carriers of CMV and the relevant HLA type were discriminated by public TCR beta frequency. CMV-specific TCR beta clonotypes restricted by HLA-C were the ones dominating the ex vivo response.

Germline trimming cut 3 bases from V and 2 bases from J; bases unmatched to any gene: 8. CDR1 SGHNT and CDR2 YYREEE come from the germline V gene (reference sequence). CDR3 length: 17 amino acids. The chain recombines TRBV5-4 with TRBJ2-3, with 11 positions matching TRBD1. The source is a human donor in good health (CMV status not recorded). Some clones in this sample may be carry-over from other donors' samples. The sequences come from cultured PBMCs, collected from culture after CMV antigen stimulation. CDR3 in DNA: TGTGCCAGCAGCTCTGGACAGGGGGCCCTCATCACAGATACGCAGTATTTT. This codes for CASSSGQGALITDTQYF.